These 5 T cell receptor beta chains originate from one sample sequenced in a study of blood T cell repertoires in COVID-19. Sequencing was performed with immunoSEQ multiplex PCR; in TCRdb, only in-frame clones are kept and a portion is missing. The sample yields about 97,000 clones, 75% to 95% seen once. Sequenced: peripheral blood. All receptors derive from a man aged 18 to 35 with acute or convalescent COVID-19.

This chain connects TRBV5-1 to TRBJ2-5; 13 nucleotides line up with TRBD2. Trimming cost V 4 bases and J 3 bases; bases outside gene matches: 9. Germline values: CDR1 SGHRS, CDR2 YFSETQ. The CDR3 runs to 17 residues. DNA of the CDR3: TGCGCCAGCAGCCGCGGACTAGCGGGGGCATGGGAAGAGACCCAGTACTTC. Translated: CASSRGLAGAWEETQYF.

This chain joins TRBV12-5 and TRBJ2-7; D is undetermined. V was pared by 0 bases and J by 1 base, with 10 bases between. This CDR3 has 15 amino acids. Germline V gene data show CDR1 as LGHNT and CDR2 as FRNRAP. CDR3 nucleotide sequence: TGTGCTAGTGGTTTGGTACGCCCGCTATCCTACGAGCAGTACTTC. It yields the protein CASGLVRPLSYEQYF.

The sample holds one count of this clone. The chain uses TRBV5-1 and TRBJ2-7; 16 bases are a match to TRBD2. Trimming at V came to 3 bases and at J to 3 bases, leaving 12 bases not matched to a gene. The CDR3 loop spans 19 amino acids. Per germline, CDR1 SGHRS and CDR2 YFSETQ. In DNA, the CDR3 is TGCGCCAGCAGCTCACCGGGACTAGCGGGAGGGCTGAACTACTACGAGCAGTACTTC. Residues: CASSSPGLAGGLNYYEQYF.

V and J are TRBV5-1 and TRBJ2-1; 14 nucleotides line up with TRBD2. CDR3 length equals 16 residues. V dropped 4 bases and J dropped 5; count of bases not matched to a gene: 5. Germline V gene lookup returns CDR1 SGHRS and CDR2 YFSETQ. DNA of the CDR3: TGCGCCAGCAGCCAGGGACTAGCGGGGGCTCACAATGAGCAGTTCTTC. This gives the protein CASSQGLAGAHNEQFF.

This chain connects TRBV4-1 to TRBJ1-1, with 7 bases lining up with TRBD1. Unmatched junction bases numbered 3, after V lost 0 bases and J lost 11 bases. This CDR3 has 12 residues. Germline CDR1 MGHRA, CDR2 YSYEKL. DNA of the CDR3: TGCGCCAGCAGCCAAGAGGGACAGACTGCTTTCTTT. It is translated as CASSQEGQTAFF.